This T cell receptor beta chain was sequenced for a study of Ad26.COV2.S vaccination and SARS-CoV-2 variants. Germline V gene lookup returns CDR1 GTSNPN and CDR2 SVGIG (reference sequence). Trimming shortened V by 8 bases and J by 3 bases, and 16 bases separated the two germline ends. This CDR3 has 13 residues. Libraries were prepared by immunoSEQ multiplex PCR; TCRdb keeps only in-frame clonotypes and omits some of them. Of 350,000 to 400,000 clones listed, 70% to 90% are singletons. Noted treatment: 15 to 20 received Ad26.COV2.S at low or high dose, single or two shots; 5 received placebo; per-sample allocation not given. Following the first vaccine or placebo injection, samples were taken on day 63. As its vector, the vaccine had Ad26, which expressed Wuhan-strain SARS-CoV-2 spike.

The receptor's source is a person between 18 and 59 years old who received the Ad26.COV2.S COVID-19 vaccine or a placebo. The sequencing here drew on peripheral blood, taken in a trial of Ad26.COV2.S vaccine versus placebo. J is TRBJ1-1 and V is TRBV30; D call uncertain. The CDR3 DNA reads TGTGCCAGCAGCTTACAGCGACACACTGAAGCTTTCTTT. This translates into CASSLQRHTEAFF.